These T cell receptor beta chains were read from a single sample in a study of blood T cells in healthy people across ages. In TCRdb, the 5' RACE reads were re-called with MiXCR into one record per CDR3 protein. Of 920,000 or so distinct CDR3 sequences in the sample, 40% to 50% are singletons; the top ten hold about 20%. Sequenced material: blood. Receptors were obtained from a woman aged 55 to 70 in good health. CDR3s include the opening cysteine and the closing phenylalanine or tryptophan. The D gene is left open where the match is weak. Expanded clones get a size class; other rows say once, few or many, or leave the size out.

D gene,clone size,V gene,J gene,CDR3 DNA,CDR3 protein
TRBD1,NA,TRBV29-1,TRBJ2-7,TGCAGCGTTCGACAGGGGGCCTACAATGAGCAGTACTTC,CSVRQGAYNEQYF
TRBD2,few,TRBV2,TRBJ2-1,TGTGCCAGCAGACAGACTAGCGGGAATGAGCAGTTCTTC,CASRQTSGNEQFF
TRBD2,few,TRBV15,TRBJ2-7,TGTGCCACCAGAGCGGGAGTATCACACGAGCAGTACTTC,CATRAGVSHEQYF
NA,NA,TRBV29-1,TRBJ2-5,TGCAGCGTTGAAGACGTAGAGTGGGCGGAGGAGACCCAGTACTTC,CSVEDVEWAEETQYF
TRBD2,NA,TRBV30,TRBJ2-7,TGTGCCTGGAGTGTACAACCTAGCGGGAGGGCCTCTACGAGTTACGAGCAGTACTTC,CAWSVQPSGRASTSYEQYF
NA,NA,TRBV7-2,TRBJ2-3,TGTACCAGCAGCTCCCCCAACCTGGATACGCAGTATTTT,CTSSSPNLDTQYF
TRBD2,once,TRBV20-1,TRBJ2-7,TGCAGTGCTAGAGATCCTAGCGGGAGGGTCTACGAGCAGTACTTC,CSARDPSGRVYEQYF
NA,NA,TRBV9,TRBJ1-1,TGTGCCAGCAGCGTACCAGGGATGAACACTGAAGCTTTCTTT,CASSVPGMNTEAFF
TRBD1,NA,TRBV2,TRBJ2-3,TGTGCCAGCAGTGAGGGACAGGGCGATTCAGATACGCAGTATTTT,CASSEGQGDSDTQYF
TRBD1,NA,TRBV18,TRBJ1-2,TGTGCCAGCTCACAACAGGGGATCTACACCTTC,CASSQQGIYTF
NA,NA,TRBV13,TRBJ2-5,TGTGCCAGCAGCACACGACCTCCAGAGACCCAGTACTTC,CASSTRPPETQYF
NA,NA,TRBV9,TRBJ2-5,TGTGCCAGCAGCGTAGGGCCTAGCGTCTTGGAGCAGTACTTC,CASSVGPSVLEQYF
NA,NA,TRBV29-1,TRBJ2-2,TGCAGCGTTGCCGTTTTCGGGGAGCTGTTTTTT,CSVAVFGELFF
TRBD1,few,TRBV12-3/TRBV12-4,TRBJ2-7,TGTGCCAGCAGTGGGTGGACAGGCTCCTACGAGCAGTACTTC,CASSGWTGSYEQYF
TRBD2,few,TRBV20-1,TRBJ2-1,TGCAGTGCTAGAGATCGAGGGCTAGCGGGAAGGGTGAATGAGCAGTTCTTC,CSARDRGLAGRVNEQFF
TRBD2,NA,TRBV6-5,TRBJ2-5,TGTGCCAGCAGAACTAGCGGGAGTACGGAAGAGACCCAGTACTTC,CASRTSGSTEETQYF
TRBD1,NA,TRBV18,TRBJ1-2,TGTGCCAGCTCCGTACAGGGGCCCCATTTGGGGGGCTACACCTTC,CASSVQGPHLGGYTF
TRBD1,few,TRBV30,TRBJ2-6,TGTGCCTGGAGTTCAGACAGGGTCGGTGGGGCCAACGTCCTGACTTTC,CAWSSDRVGGANVLTF
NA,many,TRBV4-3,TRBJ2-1,TGCGCCAGCAGCCAAGAGCTGGGCTTTAGCTCCTACAATGAGCAGTTCTTC,CASSQELGFSSYNEQFF
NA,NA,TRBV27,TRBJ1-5,TGTGCCAGCAGTTTCTCCTCGGGGGATCAGCCCCAGCATTTT,CASSFSSGDQPQHF
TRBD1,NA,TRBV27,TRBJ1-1,TGTGCCAGCAGTTTATCTCCAGGGGGGAACACTGAAGCTTTCTTT,CASSLSPGGNTEAFF
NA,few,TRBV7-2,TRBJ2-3,TGTGCCAGCAGCCTTCGAGGGGAGCTAGGAGATACGCAGTATTTT,CASSLRGELGDTQYF
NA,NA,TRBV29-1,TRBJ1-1,TGCAGCGTTACGGGCCTTGTGACAGATGAAGCTTTCTTT,CSVTGLVTDEAFF
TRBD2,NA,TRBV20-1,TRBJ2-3,TGCAGTGCTACCGCGCGGACTAGCGGGAAGACAGATACGCAGTATTTT,CSATARTSGKTDTQYF
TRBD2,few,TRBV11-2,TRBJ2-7,TGTGCCAGCAGCTCCCGACTAGCGGGAGTTCTGTACGAGCAGTACTTC,CASSSRLAGVLYEQYF
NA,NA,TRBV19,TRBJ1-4,TGTGCCAGCGCGGGGGATCGGGTAGAAAAACTGTTTTTT,CASAGDRVEKLFF